Listed here is a single T cell receptor beta chain. What it recognizes is unknown. The source of the sample is a study of T cell responses to AZD1222 COVID-19 vaccine. Study findings and constraints: Mostly white British, mostly female donors; authors suggested clonal diversity may be underestimated.

Trimming took off 0 bases at V and 2 bases at J, with 9 bases between the two ends. Germline V gene lookup returns CDR1 SGDLS and CDR2 YYNGEE. This CDR3 contains 15 residues. Sequencing used immunoSEQ multiplex PCR; TCRdb keeps in-frame clones, though not all of them. Among more than 95,000 clones, about 79% were seen once, and the ten largest hold around 27%. The chain recombines TRBV9 with TRBJ2-1; D perhaps matches TRBD2 (6 bases). This clonotype was obtained from an adult who received the AZD1222 COVID-19 vaccine. The sample consisted of peripheral blood, taken 28 days after the second AZD1222 dose. The CDR3 nucleotides are TGTGCCAGCAGCGTAGACGGGGGTCCCTACAATGAGCAGTTCTTC. This encodes CASSVDGGPYNEQFF.